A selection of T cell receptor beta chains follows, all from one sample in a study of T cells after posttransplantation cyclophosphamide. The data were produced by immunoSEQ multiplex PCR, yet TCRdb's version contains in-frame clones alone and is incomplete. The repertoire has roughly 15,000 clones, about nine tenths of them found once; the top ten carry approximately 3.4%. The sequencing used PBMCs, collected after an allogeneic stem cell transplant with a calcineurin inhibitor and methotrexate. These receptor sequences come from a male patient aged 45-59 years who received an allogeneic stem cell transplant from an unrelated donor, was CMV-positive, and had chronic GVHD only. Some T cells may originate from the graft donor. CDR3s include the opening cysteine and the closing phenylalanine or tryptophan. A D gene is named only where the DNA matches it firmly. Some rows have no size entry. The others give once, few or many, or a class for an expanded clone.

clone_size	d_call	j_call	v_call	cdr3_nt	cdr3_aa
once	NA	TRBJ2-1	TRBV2	TGTGCCAGCAGTAAACAAATTAACGCCGGGACAACGTACAATGAGCAGTTCTTC	CASSKQINAGTTYNEQFF
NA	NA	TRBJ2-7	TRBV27	TGTGCCAGCAGCCCCGGGACACCTACTTTCTACGAGCAGTACTTC	CASSPGTPTFYEQYF
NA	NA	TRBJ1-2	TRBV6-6	TGTGCCAGCAGTCCATGGGGCGTATATGGCTACACCTTC	CASSPWGVYGYTF
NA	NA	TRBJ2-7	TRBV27	TGTGCCAGCAGTTCCTCTTCCCTTACAGGGAGCTCCTACGAGCAGTACTTC	CASSSSSLTGSSYEQYF
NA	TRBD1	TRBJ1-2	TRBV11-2	TGTGCCAGCAGCCCCGGACAGGGGGCGTGGAGCTATGGCTACACCTTC	CASSPGQGAWSYGYTF
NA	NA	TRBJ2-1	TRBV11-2	TGTGCCAGCAGCTTAGCGCCTAGCAATGAGCAGTTCTTC	CASSLAPSNEQFF
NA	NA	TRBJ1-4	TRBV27	TGTGCCAGCAGTTTGCCCGGGAGGGATGAAAAACTGTTTTTT	CASSLPGRDEKLFF
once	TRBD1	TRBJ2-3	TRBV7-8	TGTGCCAGCAGCCCCCTAGGGACAGGTTCACCCCACACAGATACGCAGTATTTT	CASSPLGTGSPHTDTQYF
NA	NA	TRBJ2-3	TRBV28	TGTGCCAGCAGTACCACAGGGGATACGCAGTATTTT	CASSTTGDTQYF
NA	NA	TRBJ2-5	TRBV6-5	TGTGCCAGCAGTTACTCGATAGAAGAGACCCAGTACTTC	CASSYSIEETQYF
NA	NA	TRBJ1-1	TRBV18	TGTGCCAGCTCCCCAGAGACGGGACACCTATACACTGAAGCTTTCTTT	CASSPETGHLYTEAFF
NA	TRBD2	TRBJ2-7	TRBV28	TGTGCCAGCAGTCTCCGGGACGGACTAGTGGAGCAGTACTTC	CASSLRDGLVEQYF
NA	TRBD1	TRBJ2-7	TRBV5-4	TGTGCCAGCAGCCGAAGGACAGGGACCTACGAGCAGTACTTC	CASSRRTGTYEQYF
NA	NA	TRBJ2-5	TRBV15	TGTGCCACCAGCAGATCCAGGGGATTAGGAGAGACCCAGTACTTC	CATSRSRGLGETQYF
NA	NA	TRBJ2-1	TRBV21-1	TGTGCCAGCAGCAAACTCAATGAGCAGTTCTTC	CASSKLNEQFF
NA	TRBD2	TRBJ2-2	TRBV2	TGTGCCAGCAGGGGGCGGGGGAGAAACACCGGGGAGCTGTTTTTT	CASRGRGRNTGELFF